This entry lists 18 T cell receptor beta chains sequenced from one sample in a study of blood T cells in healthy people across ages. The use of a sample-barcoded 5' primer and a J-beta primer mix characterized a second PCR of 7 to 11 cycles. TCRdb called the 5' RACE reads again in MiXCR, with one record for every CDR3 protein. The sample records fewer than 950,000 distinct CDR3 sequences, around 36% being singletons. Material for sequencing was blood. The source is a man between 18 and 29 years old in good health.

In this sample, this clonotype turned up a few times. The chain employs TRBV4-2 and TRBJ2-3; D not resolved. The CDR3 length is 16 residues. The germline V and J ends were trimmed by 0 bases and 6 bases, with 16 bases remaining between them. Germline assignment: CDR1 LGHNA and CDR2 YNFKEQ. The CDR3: CASSQELGLDSDTQYF. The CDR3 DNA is TGTGCCAGCAGCCAAGAGTTAGGCCTAGACTCGGATACGCAGTATTTT.

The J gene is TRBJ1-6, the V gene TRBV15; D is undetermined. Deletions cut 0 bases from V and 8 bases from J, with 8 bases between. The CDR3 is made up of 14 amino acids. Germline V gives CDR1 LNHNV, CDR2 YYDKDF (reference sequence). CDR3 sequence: CATSRDRADSPLHF. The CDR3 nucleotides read TGTGCCACCAGCAGAGATAGGGCCGATTCACCCCTCCACTTT. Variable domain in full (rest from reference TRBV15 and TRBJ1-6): DAMVIQNPRYQVTQFGKPVTLSCSQTLNHNVMYWYQQKSSQAPKLLFHYYDKDFNNEADTPDNFQSRRPNTSFCFLDIRSPGLGDTAMYLCATSRDRADSPLHFGNGTRLTVT.

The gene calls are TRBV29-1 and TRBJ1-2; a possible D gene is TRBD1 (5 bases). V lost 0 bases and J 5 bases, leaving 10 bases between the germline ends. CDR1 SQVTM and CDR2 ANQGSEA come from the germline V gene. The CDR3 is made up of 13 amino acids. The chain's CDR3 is CSVEDPGIYGYTF. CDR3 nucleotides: TGCAGCGTTGAAGACCCAGGGATATATGGCTACACCTTC.

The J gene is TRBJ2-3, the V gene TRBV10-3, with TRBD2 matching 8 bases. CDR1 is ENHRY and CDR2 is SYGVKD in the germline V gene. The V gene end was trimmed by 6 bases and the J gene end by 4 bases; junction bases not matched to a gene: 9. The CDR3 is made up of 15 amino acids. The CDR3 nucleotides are TGTGCCATCAGCCGGGGGGGCCGGGTTGCAGATACGCAGTATTTT. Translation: CAISRGGRVADTQYF.

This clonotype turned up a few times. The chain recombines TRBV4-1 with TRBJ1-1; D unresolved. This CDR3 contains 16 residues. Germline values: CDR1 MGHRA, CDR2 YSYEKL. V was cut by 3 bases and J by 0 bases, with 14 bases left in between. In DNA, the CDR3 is TGCGCCAGCAGCCATCCTGGAGTCGGGCTGAACACTGAAGCTTTCTTT. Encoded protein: CASSHPGVGLNTEAFF.

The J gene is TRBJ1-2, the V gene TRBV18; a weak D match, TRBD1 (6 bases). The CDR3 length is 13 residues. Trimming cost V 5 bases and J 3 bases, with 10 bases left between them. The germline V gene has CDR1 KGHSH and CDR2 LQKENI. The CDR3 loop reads CASSSEGDYGYTF. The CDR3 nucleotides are TGTGCCAGCTCATCAGAGGGGGACTATGGCTACACCTTC.

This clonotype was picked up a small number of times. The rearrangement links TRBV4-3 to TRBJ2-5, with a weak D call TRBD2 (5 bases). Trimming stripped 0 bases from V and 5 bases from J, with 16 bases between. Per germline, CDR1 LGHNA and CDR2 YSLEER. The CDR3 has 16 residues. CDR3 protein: CASSQDVGGRGETQYF. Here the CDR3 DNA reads TGCGCCAGCAGCCAAGATGTGGGTGGTCGAGGGGAGACCCAGTACTTC.

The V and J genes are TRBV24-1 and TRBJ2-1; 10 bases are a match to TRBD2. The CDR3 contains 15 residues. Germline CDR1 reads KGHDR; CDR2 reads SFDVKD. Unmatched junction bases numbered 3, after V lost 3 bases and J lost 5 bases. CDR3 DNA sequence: TGTGCCACCAGTGATAGGACTAGCGGCCACAATGAGCAGTTCTTC. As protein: CATSDRTSGHNEQFF.

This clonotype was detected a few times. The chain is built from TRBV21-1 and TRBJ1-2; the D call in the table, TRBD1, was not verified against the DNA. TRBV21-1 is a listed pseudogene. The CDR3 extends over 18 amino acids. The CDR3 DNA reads TGTGCCAGCAGCAAAATAGAGGACAGGGGTCCGGGAGTCTATGGCTACACCTTC. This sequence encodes CASSKIEDRGPGVYGYTF.

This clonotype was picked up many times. CDR3 nucleotides: TGTGCCAGCAGTTTTCGGGGCTCTGGGGCCAACGTCCTGACTTTC. Translation gives CASSFRGSGANVLTF. The chain employs TRBV12-3 or TRBV12-4 and TRBJ2-6; possibly TRBD2 for D (5 bases). There are 15 residues in the CDR3. The V gene lost 3 bases and the J gene lost 0 bases, with 6 bases spanning the gap.

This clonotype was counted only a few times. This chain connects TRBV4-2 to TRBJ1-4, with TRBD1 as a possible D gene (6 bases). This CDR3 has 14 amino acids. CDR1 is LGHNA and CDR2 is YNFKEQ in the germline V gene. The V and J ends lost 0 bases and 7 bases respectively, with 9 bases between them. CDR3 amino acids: CASSQDTGSEKLFF. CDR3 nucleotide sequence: TGTGCCAGCAGCCAAGATACAGGGAGTGAAAAACTGTTTTTT.

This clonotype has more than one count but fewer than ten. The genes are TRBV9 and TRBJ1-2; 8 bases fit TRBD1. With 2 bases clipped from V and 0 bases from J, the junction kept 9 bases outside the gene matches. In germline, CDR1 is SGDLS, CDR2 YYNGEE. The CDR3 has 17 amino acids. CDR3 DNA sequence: TGTGCCAGCAGCGTGGACAGGGAAACCGGAGCTAACTATGGCTACACCTTC. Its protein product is CASSVDRETGANYGYTF.

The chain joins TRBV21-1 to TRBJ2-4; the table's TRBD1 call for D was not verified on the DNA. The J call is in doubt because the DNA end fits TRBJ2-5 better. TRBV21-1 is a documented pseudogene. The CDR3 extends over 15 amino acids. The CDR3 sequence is CASSKEEGGHGTQYF. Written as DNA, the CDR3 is TGTGCCAGCAGCAAAGAGGAGGGTGGACACGGGACCCAGTACTTC.

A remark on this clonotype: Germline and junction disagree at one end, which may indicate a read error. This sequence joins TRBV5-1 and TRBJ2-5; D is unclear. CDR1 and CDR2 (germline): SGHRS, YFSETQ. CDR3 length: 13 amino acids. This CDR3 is CTSSLGGQETQYF. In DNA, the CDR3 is TGCACCAGCAGCTTAGGCGGACAAGAGACCCAGTACTTC.

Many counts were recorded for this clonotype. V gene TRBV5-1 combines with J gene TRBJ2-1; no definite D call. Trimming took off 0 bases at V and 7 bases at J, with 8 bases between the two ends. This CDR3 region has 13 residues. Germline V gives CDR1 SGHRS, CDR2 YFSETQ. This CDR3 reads CASSLDGPNEQFF. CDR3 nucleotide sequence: TGCGCCAGCAGCTTGGACGGTCCGAATGAGCAGTTCTTC.

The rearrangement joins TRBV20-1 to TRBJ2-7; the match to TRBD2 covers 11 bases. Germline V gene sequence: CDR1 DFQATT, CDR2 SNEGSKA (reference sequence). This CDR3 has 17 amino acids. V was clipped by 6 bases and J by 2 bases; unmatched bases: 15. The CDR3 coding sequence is TGCAGTGCCCAGGGGGCTAGCGGGGGGATTCATCCCTACGAGCAGTACTTC. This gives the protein CSAQGASGGIHPYEQYF.

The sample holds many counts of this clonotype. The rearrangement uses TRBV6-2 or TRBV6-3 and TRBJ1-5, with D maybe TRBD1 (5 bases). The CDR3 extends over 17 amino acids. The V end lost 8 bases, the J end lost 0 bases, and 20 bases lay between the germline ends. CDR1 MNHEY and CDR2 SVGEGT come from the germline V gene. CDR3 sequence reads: CASQKRDAFISNQPQHF. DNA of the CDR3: TGTGCCAGCCAGAAAAGGGACGCCTTTATTAGCAATCAGCCCCAGCATTTT.

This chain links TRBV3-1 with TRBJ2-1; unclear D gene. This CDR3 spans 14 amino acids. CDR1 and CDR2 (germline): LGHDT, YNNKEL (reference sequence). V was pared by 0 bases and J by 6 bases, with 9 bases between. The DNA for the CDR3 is TGTGCCAGCAGCCAAGATGGGCTCACCAATGAGCAGTTCTTC. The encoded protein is CASSQDGLTNEQFF.